These T cell receptor beta chains were read from a single sample in a study of cytomegalovirus exposure and HLA in healthy donors. Repertoires were generated with immunoSEQ multiplex PCR, while TCRdb's copy carries only in-frame clones and drops some. The table shows about 110,000 clones, with around 80% occurring only once. Sequencing used PBMCs. Receptor source: a female donor in good health and CMV-seropositive. CDR3s include the opening cysteine and the closing phenylalanine or tryptophan. Fields, in order: V gene, clone size, D gene, J gene, CDR3 protein, CDR3 DNA. D genes are given only for firm matches. Clone size is given for some rows only: seen once, a few or many times, or a class if the clone is expanded.

v_call: TRBV18; clone_size: once; d_call: .; j_call: TRBJ2-3; cdr3_aa: CASSPPLSTDTQYF; cdr3_nt: TGTGCCAGCTCACCACCTCTTAGCACAGATACGCAGTATTTT
v_call: TRBV6-4; clone_size: .; d_call: TRBD1; j_call: TRBJ1-1; cdr3_aa: CASRTGENTEAFF; cdr3_nt: TGTGCCAGCAGGACAGGGGAGAACACTGAAGCTTTCTTT
v_call: TRBV4-2; clone_size: .; d_call: .; j_call: TRBJ1-6; cdr3_aa: CASSQPNRNSPLHF; cdr3_nt: TGTGCCAGCAGCCAACCTAACAGGAATTCACCCCTCCACTTT
v_call: TRBV7-2; clone_size: once; d_call: TRBD1; j_call: TRBJ1-2; cdr3_aa: CASSAGQGAHGYTF; cdr3_nt: TGTGCCAGCAGCGCGGGACAGGGGGCGCATGGCTACACCTTC
v_call: TRBV5-1; clone_size: once; d_call: TRBD2; j_call: TRBJ2-6; cdr3_aa: CASSSGLAGVSGANVLTF; cdr3_nt: TGCGCCAGCAGCTCGGGACTAGCGGGGGTCTCCGGGGCCAACGTCCTGACTTTC
v_call: TRBV28; clone_size: .; d_call: TRBD1; j_call: TRBJ1-5; cdr3_aa: CASSVVGGDQPQHF; cdr3_nt: TGTGCCAGCAGCGTGGTAGGGGGCGATCAGCCCCAGCATTTT
v_call: TRBV5-1; clone_size: .; d_call: .; j_call: TRBJ2-7; cdr3_aa: CASSFERSEQYF; cdr3_nt: TGCGCCAGCAGCTTCGAACGTTCCGAGCAGTACTTC
v_call: TRBV7-9; clone_size: .; d_call: .; j_call: TRBJ1-5; cdr3_aa: CASSSSQGSPNQPQHF; cdr3_nt: TGTGCCAGCAGCTCAAGTCAGGGGTCCCCCAATCAGCCCCAGCATTTT
v_call: TRBV5-1; clone_size: once; d_call: .; j_call: TRBJ2-7; cdr3_aa: CASSLARDYEQYF; cdr3_nt: TGCGCCAGCAGCTTGGCCAGGGACTACGAGCAGTACTTC
v_call: TRBV4-2; clone_size: .; d_call: .; j_call: TRBJ2-3; cdr3_aa: CASSQAYKTAEARADTQYF; cdr3_nt: TGTGCCAGCAGCCAAGCCTATAAAACCGCAGAGGCCCGGGCAGATACGCAGTATTTT
v_call: TRBV30; clone_size: .; d_call: TRBD1; j_call: TRBJ1-6; cdr3_aa: CAWSVSDRVPLHF; cdr3_nt: TGTGCCTGGAGTGTGTCCGACAGGGTACCCCTCCACTTT
v_call: TRBV2; clone_size: once; d_call: .; j_call: TRBJ1-1; cdr3_aa: CASSGILRGTWMNTEAFF; cdr3_nt: TGTGCCAGCAGTGGAATTCTCAGGGGAACTTGGATGAACACTGAAGCTTTCTTT
v_call: TRBV10-1; clone_size: .; d_call: TRBD2; j_call: TRBJ2-2; cdr3_aa: CASSEQAGGTGELFF; cdr3_nt: TGCGCCAGCAGTGAACAAGCGGGAGGAACCGGGGAGCTGTTTTTT
v_call: TRBV9; clone_size: .; d_call: TRBD2; j_call: TRBJ2-7; cdr3_aa: CASSPRASGGPEQYF; cdr3_nt: TGTGCCAGCAGCCCCCGGGCTAGCGGGGGACCCGAGCAGTACTTC
v_call: TRBV29-1; clone_size: few; d_call: .; j_call: TRBJ2-1; cdr3_aa: CSVQTHNEQFF; cdr3_nt: TGCAGCGTCCAAACTCACAATGAGCAGTTCTTC
v_call: TRBV30; clone_size: .; d_call: .; j_call: TRBJ2-5; cdr3_aa: CAWSVMGLGAQYF; cdr3_nt: TGTGCCTGGAGTGTAATGGGGTTAGGGGCCCAGTACTTC
v_call: TRBV5-6; clone_size: .; d_call: TRBD1; j_call: TRBJ1-4; cdr3_aa: CASSLGTGYNEKLFF; cdr3_nt: TGTGCCAGCAGCCTAGGGACAGGCTATAATGAAAAACTGTTTTTT
v_call: TRBV27; clone_size: few; d_call: TRBD1; j_call: TRBJ2-7; cdr3_aa: CASSHGQGYSYEQYF; cdr3_nt: TGTGCCAGCAGTCACGGACAGGGGTACTCCTACGAGCAGTACTTC
v_call: TRBV30; clone_size: .; d_call: .; j_call: TRBJ1-3; cdr3_aa: CAWGASLGNTIYF; cdr3_nt: TGTGCCTGGGGGGCCTCATTAGGAAACACCATATATTTT
v_call: TRBV7-8; clone_size: .; d_call: TRBD1; j_call: TRBJ1-1; cdr3_aa: CASSWGQGKAFF; cdr3_nt: TGTGCCAGCAGCTGGGGACAGGGAAAAGCTTTCTTT
v_call: TRBV10-3; clone_size: .; d_call: TRBD1; j_call: TRBJ1-5; cdr3_aa: CAISEGTGMSNQPQHF; cdr3_nt: TGTGCCATCAGTGAGGGGACAGGGATGAGCAATCAGCCCCAGCATTTT
v_call: TRBV15; clone_size: .; d_call: TRBD1; j_call: TRBJ2-5; cdr3_aa: CATSRGDRGQETQYF; cdr3_nt: TGTGCCACCAGCAGGGGTGACAGGGGGCAAGAGACCCAGTACTTC
v_call: TRBV7-3; clone_size: .; d_call: TRBD2; j_call: TRBJ2-1; cdr3_aa: CASSFFGGSSYNEQFF; cdr3_nt: TGTGCCAGCAGCTTCTTCGGGGGGAGCTCCTACAATGAGCAGTTCTTC
v_call: TRBV9; clone_size: .; d_call: TRBD2; j_call: TRBJ2-5; cdr3_aa: CASSPSGRAGETQYF; cdr3_nt: TGTGCCAGCAGCCCCAGCGGGAGGGCCGGTGAGACCCAGTACTTC
v_call: TRBV6-6; clone_size: .; d_call: TRBD1; j_call: TRBJ1-3; cdr3_aa: CASSTYPGQGGNTIYF; cdr3_nt: TGTGCCAGCAGTACTTACCCGGGACAGGGTGGAAACACCATATATTTT
v_call: TRBV19; clone_size: .; d_call: TRBD1; j_call: TRBJ1-1; cdr3_aa: CASRDRGTNTEAFF; cdr3_nt: TGTGCCAGTAGAGACAGGGGGACGAACACTGAAGCTTTCTTT
v_call: TRBV18; clone_size: .; d_call: TRBD1; j_call: TRBJ1-1; cdr3_aa: CASSSRGTEAFF; cdr3_nt: TGTGCCAGCTCGTCCAGGGGGACTGAAGCTTTCTTT
v_call: TRBV9; clone_size: .; d_call: TRBD2; j_call: TRBJ2-5; cdr3_aa: CASSVGTSGAVPETQYF; cdr3_nt: TGTGCCAGCAGCGTAGGGACTAGCGGGGCCGTCCCGGAGACCCAGTACTTC
v_call: TRBV6-6; clone_size: .; d_call: .; j_call: TRBJ2-7; cdr3_aa: CASRGGQGGGEQYF; cdr3_nt: TGTGCCAGCAGGGGGGGGCAGGGAGGGGGCGAGCAGTACTTC
v_call: TRBV27; clone_size: .; d_call: TRBD2; j_call: TRBJ2-2; cdr3_aa: CASSLYLAGGPTTGELFF; cdr3_nt: TGTGCCAGCAGTTTATATCTAGCGGGAGGCCCAACCACCGGGGAGCTGTTTTTT
v_call: TRBV5-4; clone_size: .; d_call: .; j_call: TRBJ1-1; cdr3_aa: CASSLGGGKAEAFF; cdr3_nt: TGTGCCAGCAGCTTGGGGGGCGGTAAAGCTGAAGCTTTCTTT
v_call: TRBV5-5; clone_size: .; d_call: TRBD1; j_call: TRBJ2-7; cdr3_aa: CASSLGGGDYEQYF; cdr3_nt: TGTGCCAGCAGCTTGGGAGGGGGCGACTACGAGCAGTACTTC
v_call: TRBV7-8; clone_size: once; d_call: TRBD1; j_call: TRBJ2-1; cdr3_aa: CASRVQGANEQFF; cdr3_nt: TGTGCCAGCAGGGTACAGGGGGCGAATGAGCAGTTCTTC
v_call: TRBV9; clone_size: .; d_call: .; j_call: TRBJ1-3; cdr3_aa: CASSVAAGGNTIYF; cdr3_nt: TGTGCCAGCAGCGTAGCGGCAGGGGGAAACACCATATATTTT
v_call: TRBV28; clone_size: .; d_call: TRBD1; j_call: TRBJ1-2; cdr3_aa: CASSSAPGQGKDGYTF; cdr3_nt: TGTGCCAGCAGCTCCGCCCCGGGACAGGGGAAGGATGGCTACACCTTC
v_call: TRBV4-2; clone_size: .; d_call: TRBD1; j_call: TRBJ1-3; cdr3_aa: CASSHRQGVGVGNTIYF; cdr3_nt: TGTGCCAGCAGCCACCGACAGGGGGTGGGGGTTGGAAACACCATATATTTT
v_call: TRBV6-1; clone_size: .; d_call: .; j_call: TRBJ1-4; cdr3_aa: CASRKHSGEKLFF; cdr3_nt: TGTGCCAGCAGGAAACACAGTGGTGAAAAACTGTTTTTT
v_call: TRBV6-5; clone_size: .; d_call: TRBD1; j_call: TRBJ2-7; cdr3_aa: CASSYRQGAAEQYF; cdr3_nt: TGTGCCAGCAGTTACAGACAGGGGGCTGCCGAGCAGTACTTC
v_call: TRBV2; clone_size: .; d_call: .; j_call: TRBJ1-2; cdr3_aa: CASSLGLNGNYGYTF; cdr3_nt: TGTGCCAGCAGTCTTGGACTTAACGGGAACTATGGCTACACCTTC
v_call: TRBV19; clone_size: .; d_call: .; j_call: TRBJ2-5; cdr3_aa: CASKGGVWQETQYF; cdr3_nt: TGTGCCAGTAAAGGCGGGGTCTGGCAAGAGACCCAGTACTTC
v_call: TRBV14; clone_size: .; d_call: .; j_call: TRBJ1-3; cdr3_aa: CASSQDLSGNTIYF; cdr3_nt: TGTGCCAGCAGCCAAGATCTATCTGGAAACACCATATATTTT
v_call: TRBV7-9; clone_size: .; d_call: TRBD1; j_call: TRBJ2-1; cdr3_aa: CASSITGTGLGEQFF; cdr3_nt: TGTGCCAGCAGCATAACCGGGACAGGGTTAGGTGAGCAGTTCTTC
v_call: TRBV27; clone_size: few; d_call: TRBD2; j_call: TRBJ2-2; cdr3_aa: CASTLGLGLSGELFF; cdr3_nt: TGTGCCAGCACCTTGGGACTAGGATTATCCGGGGAGCTGTTTTTT
v_call: TRBV2; clone_size: few; d_call: .; j_call: TRBJ2-1; cdr3_aa: CASNRGGSSYNEQFF; cdr3_nt: TGTGCCAGCAATCGTGGTGGGAGCTCCTACAATGAGCAGTTCTTC